These 21 T cell receptor beta chains originate from one sample sequenced in a study of CD8 T cells in ankylosing spondylitis. Each CDR3 protein gets one entry after TCRdb re-called the 5' RACE reads with MiXCR. The top ten clones hold 3.5% of a sample with about 300,000 distinct CDR3 sequences, around 21% of them seen once. Sequencing was performed on blood, either unsorted or a sorted T cell fraction (not recorded which). These receptors came from a female donor with ankylosing spondylitis or in good health (not recorded which).

This clonotype was recorded at least ten times. The chain employs TRBV29-1 and TRBJ2-7; 9 nucleotides align to TRBD1. Germline CDR1 is SQVTM and CDR2 is ANQGSEA. V lost 4 bases to trimming and J lost 11 bases; unmatched junction nucleotides: 6. The CDR3 extends over 11 amino acids. CDR3 residues: CSVADRGSKYF. CDR3 bases: TGCAGCGTTGCCGACAGGGGGTCGAAGTACTTC.

This clonotype was counted between two and nine times. The chain uses TRBV7-8 and TRBJ2-3, with a weak D call TRBD1 (5 bases). The V gene's germline CDR1 is SGHVS and CDR2 FQNEAQ. This CDR3 region has 15 residues. V gave up 0 bases and J gave up 3 bases, with 10 bases separating them. This CDR3 is CASSLANRRTDTQYF. As DNA, the CDR3 is TGTGCCAGCAGCTTAGCGAACAGGCGGACAGATACGCAGTATTTT.

The gene calls are TRBV24-1 and TRBJ2-1; TRBD1 matches 8 bases. V shed 5 bases, J shed 6 bases, and the junction held 5 bases outside the gene matches. This CDR3 has 14 residues. CDR1 and CDR2 from the germline V gene are KGHDR and SFDVKD. The CDR3 sequence: CATSGGTGGNEQFF. CDR3 nucleotides: TGTGCCACCAGTGGTGGAACAGGGGGCAATGAGCAGTTCTTC.

This clonotype has a count of ten or more. The V and J genes are TRBV10-3 and TRBJ2-3; the D gene is possibly TRBD1 (5 bases). The CDR3 extends over 15 amino acids. V lost 0 bases, J lost 3 bases, and 10 bases lay in between. Germline V gene sequence: CDR1 ENHRY, CDR2 SYGVKD. CDR3 loop: CAISESGQGTDTQYF. DNA of the CDR3: TGTGCCATCAGTGAGTCGGGGCAAGGGACAGATACGCAGTATTTT.

The rearrangement joins TRBV20-1 to TRBJ2-7, with D hard to call. The germline V and J ends were trimmed by 5 bases and 5 bases, with 19 bases remaining between them. The CDR3 extends over 14 amino acids. Per germline, CDR1 DFQATT and CDR2 SNEGSKA (reference sequence). CDR3 in DNA: TGCAGTGCTCCACCACGGCAGGTGGGGAACGAGCAGTACTTC. It encodes CSAPPRQVGNEQYF.

This clonotype came up a few times. The chain couples TRBV4-2 to TRBJ2-2; D possibly uses TRBD1 or TRBD2 (5 bases each). V was shortened by 4 bases and J by 4 bases, with 19 bases between the two germline ends. Germline lookup yields CDR1 LGHNA and CDR2 YNFKEQ. This CDR3 region has 17 residues. Here the CDR3 reads CASSPQRDGASTGELFF. The CDR3 DNA reads as TGTGCCAGCAGCCCCCAGAGGGACGGGGCTAGCACCGGGGAGCTGTTTTTT.

This chain connects TRBV20-1 to TRBJ2-7, with D maybe TRBD1 (5 bases). The V end lost 1 base, the J end lost 5 bases, and 15 bases lay between the germline ends. The CDR3 totals 14 residues. Germline CDR1 DFQATT, CDR2 SNEGSKA (reference sequence). The CDR3 DNA is TGCAGTGCTAGAGTCCCAGGGCCTTCGGACGAGCAGTACTTC. Translation gives CSARVPGPSDEQYF.

This clonotype appeared a few times. The rearrangement joins TRBV15 to TRBJ1-1; no definite D call. Germline assignment: CDR1 LNHNV and CDR2 YYDKDF (reference sequence). Trimming cost V 0 bases and J 5 bases, with 10 bases left between them. The CDR3 covers 14 residues. The CDR3 DNA is TGTGCCACCAGCAGAGAGACCCATGGGACTGAAGCTTTCTTT. Translation gives CATSRETHGTEAFF. The full variable domain, completed using reference TRBV15 and TRBJ1-1, is DAMVIQNPRYQVTQFGKPVTLSCSQTLNHNVMYWYQQKSSQAPKLLFHYYDKDFNNEADTPDNFQSRRPNTSFCFLDIRSPGLGDTAMYLCATSRETHGTEAFFGQGTRLTVV.

The chain is built from TRBV6-5 and TRBJ2-1; D remains unclear. Germline CDR1 reads MNHEY; CDR2 reads SVGAGI. The V and J ends lost 4 bases and 2 bases respectively, with 12 bases between them. The CDR3 extends over 15 amino acids. The CDR3 sequence: CASSSSLPTYNEQFF. CDR3 nucleotide sequence: TGTGCCAGCAGTTCCTCGCTCCCTACCTACAATGAGCAGTTCTTC.

This chain uses TRBV2 with TRBJ2-5, with 7 bases that match TRBD1. Germline-derived CDR1 and CDR2 are SNHLY and FYNNEI. CDR3 length equals 14 residues. Germline trimming cut 7 bases from V and 2 bases from J; bases unmatched to any gene: 7. The CDR3 loop reads CASNLGTEQETQYF. In DNA form, the CDR3 reads TGTGCCAGCAACTTGGGGACAGAGCAAGAGACCCAGTACTTC.

This clonotype was picked up a small number of times. The genes are TRBV19 and TRBJ1-4; perhaps TRBD1 as D (5 bases). The CDR3 consists of 15 residues. V was clipped by 5 bases and J by 10 bases, with 20 bases between them. Germline V gene lookup returns CDR1 LNHDA and CDR2 SQIVND (reference sequence). The CDR3 sequence is CASSSQGFHPGKLFF. In nucleotides, the CDR3 is TGTGCCAGTAGTTCTCAGGGCTTCCACCCCGGAAAACTGTTTTTT.

The chain uses TRBV5-1 and TRBJ2-5, with 7 bases lining up with TRBD1. The length of the CDR3 is 14 residues. CDR1 is SGHRS, CDR2 YFSETQ, per germline. V lost 5 bases and J lost 5; bases outside the gene matches: 9. CDR3 region: CASRIGGEKETQYF. The CDR3 bases are TGCGCCAGCAGGATAGGGGGCGAGAAGGAGACCCAGTACTTC.

This chain links TRBV4-2 with TRBJ2-2; D uncertain. Germline loops: CDR1 LGHNA, CDR2 YNFKEQ. The V end was cut by 3 bases, the J end by 1 base, with 6 bases between. CDR3 length: 14 amino acids. The CDR3 loop is CASSQSRNTGELFF. DNA of the CDR3: TGTGCCAGCAGCCAGTCCCGGAACACCGGGGAGCTGTTTTTT.

This clonotype turned up a few times. The chain carries TRBV5-1 and TRBJ2-3, with TRBD2 matching 7 bases. CDR3 length: 17 amino acids. The germline CDR1 and CDR2 sequences are SGHRS and YFSETQ. The junction had 13 bases not matched to a gene; V was cut back by 4 bases and J by 2 bases. The CDR3 protein is CASSPLIASGNTDTQYF. Written as DNA, the CDR3 is TGCGCCAGCAGCCCTCTGATCGCTAGCGGTAACACAGATACGCAGTATTTT.

In this sample, this clonotype turned up a few times. The rearrangement joins TRBV5-1 to TRBJ2-1, with D maybe TRBD1 (6 bases). The germline V gene has CDR1 SGHRS and CDR2 YFSETQ. V was shortened by 3 bases and J by 0 bases, with 13 bases between the two germline ends. The CDR3 consists of 16 residues. The CDR3 nucleotides are TGCGCCAGCAGCTCGCTGGGGGCGGACTCCTACAATGAGCAGTTCTTC. Its translation: CASSSLGADSYNEQFF.

This clonotype was detected a few times. The V call is TRBV7-6, the J call TRBJ2-1; TRBD2 matches 10 bases. Per germline, CDR1 SGHVS and CDR2 FNYEAQ. With V trimmed by 1 base and J by 4 bases, 4 bases remained unmatched. The CDR3 runs 16 residues. CDR3 DNA: TGTGCCAGCAGCTTAGTAGCGGGAGGTACTTACAATGAGCAGTTCTTC. Encoded protein: CASSLVAGGTYNEQFF.

The sample holds a few counts of this clonotype. This chain connects TRBV4-2 to TRBJ2-2, with D maybe TRBD1 (6 bases). This CDR3 is 14 amino acids long. Deletions cut 3 bases from V and 5 bases from J, with 10 bases between. In germline, CDR1 is LGHNA, CDR2 YNFKEQ. CDR3 amino acids: CASSQGHGTGELFF. DNA for the CDR3: TGTGCCAGCAGCCAGGGACATGGGACCGGGGAGCTGTTTTTT.

This clonotype has just a few counts. The genes are TRBV10-3 and TRBJ1-3; D might be TRBD1 (5 bases). The CDR3 has 16 amino acids. Germline CDR1 is ENHRY and CDR2 is SYGVKD. Trimming left V 5 bases short and J 1 base short, with 15 bases between. The CDR3 nucleotides read TGTGCCATCAGTCCGGGACTGTCGGGTTCTGGAAACACCATATATTTT. Its translation is CAISPGLSGSGNTIYF.

The rearrangement joins TRBV2 to TRBJ2-1, with 11 bases aligning to TRBD2. Germline CDR1 SNHLY, CDR2 FYNNEI. The CDR3 is 16 amino acids. V trimming: 6 bases; J trimming: 6 bases; junction bases outside the gene matches: 10. This CDR3 is CASRPTSGTPFNEQFF. CDR3 nucleotide sequence: TGTGCCAGCAGGCCGACTAGCGGGACTCCCTTCAATGAGCAGTTCTTC. The full variable domain, rest sourced from reference TRBV2 and TRBJ2-1, is EPEVTQTPSHQVTQMGQEVILRCVPISNHLYFYWYRQILGQKVEFLVSFYNNEISEKSEIFDDQFSVERPDGSNFTLKIRSTKLEDSAMYFCASRPTSGTPFNEQFFGPGTRLTVL.

This clonotype was picked up a small number of times. This chain connects TRBV20-1 to TRBJ2-3; no firm D call. This CDR3 region has 14 residues. The V gene's germline CDR1 is DFQATT and CDR2 SNEGSKA (reference sequence). Trimming stripped 5 bases from V and 2 bases from J, with 14 bases between. The CDR3 here is CSAEDPPFTDTQYF. The CDR3 bases are TGCAGTGCTGAGGACCCTCCGTTCACAGATACGCAGTATTTT.

There are a few counts of this clonotype. The CDR3 here is CAISKAGGGLYGYTF. The CDR3 bases are TGTGCCATCTCAAAGGCGGGGGGGGGCCTCTATGGCTACACCTTC. V is TRBV28 and J is TRBJ1-2; tentative D call: TRBD1 (6 bases). The ends were cut back, 10 bases at V and 4 bases at J, with 22 bases in the middle. This CDR3 has 15 amino acids. The germline CDR1 and CDR2 sequences are MDHEN and SYDVKM.